The entry that follows covers one TCR beta chain sequence. CDR3 size: 14 residues. Germline values: CDR1 SNHLY, CDR2 FYNNEI. Trimming cost V 7 bases and J 8 bases; bases outside gene matches: 6. In the original analysis: By means of reference gene primer amplification, nucleated cell counts were estimated. Using immunoSEQ multiplex PCR, the repertoire was profiled, and TCRdb retains in-frame clones only, with some absent. V, J and clone size are those of that table, while D and trimming were read from the DNA. In the table there are 310,000 or so clones, about 90% of which are singletons. This record comes from a study of blood T cell repertoires in COVID-19.

J is TRBJ1-6 and V is TRBV2, with 9 positions matching TRBD1. The TCR originated in a woman in her forties or fifties who had recovered from COVID-19. Sequenced: peripheral blood. CDR3 coding DNA: TGTGCCAGCACCGAGGGACAGGGAGATTCACCCCTCCACTTT. Translation gives CASTEGQGDSPLHF.